Listed here are 32 T cell receptor beta chains from one sample, sequenced in a study of blood T cell repertoires in COVID-19. The method was immunoSEQ multiplex PCR; TCRdb's version includes in-frame clones alone and lacks a portion of them. The table lists over 200,000 clones, approximately 90% of them singletons. What was sequenced was peripheral blood. The source of these receptors is a man aged 30 to 39 who had recovered from COVID-19.

A single count supports this clone. The chain is built from TRBV9 and TRBJ1-5; TRBD1 matches at 7 bases. J gave up 5 bases and V 0 bases, and 8 bases lay outside the gene matches. The CDR3 consists of 16 residues. Germline lookup yields CDR1 SGDLS and CDR2 YYNGEE. CDR3 residues: CASSVAGDRVYQPQHF. CDR3 nucleotide sequence: TGTGCCAGCAGCGTAGCTGGCGACAGGGTATATCAGCCCCAGCATTTT.

The rearrangement joins TRBV19 to TRBJ2-7; D unclear. The CDR3 length is 13 residues. The germline V gene has CDR1 LNHDA and CDR2 SQIVND (reference sequence). The V end was cut by 5 bases, the J end by 4 bases, with 12 bases between. CDR3 nucleotides: TGTGCCAGTAGTGCCACGACAAGGTACGAGCAGTACTTC. It specifies CASSATTRYEQYF.

This chain uses TRBV5-5 with TRBJ2-5; the match to TRBD1 covers 8 bases. Trimming took 3 bases from V and 5 from J; bases not matched to a gene: 3. The CDR3 runs to 13 residues. Per germline, CDR1 SGHKS and CDR2 YYEKEE (reference sequence). The CDR3 coding sequence is TGTGCCAGCAGCTCAGGGGGCTTGGAGACCCAGTACTTC. Protein: CASSSGGLETQYF.

The rearrangement joins TRBV4-2 to TRBJ2-3, with 15 bases that match TRBD2. V was pared by 0 bases and J by 9 bases, with 10 bases of the junction left unmatched. Germline V gene data show CDR1 as LGHNA and CDR2 as YNFKEQ. The CDR3 is 18 amino acids. CDR3 DNA sequence: TGTGCCAGCAGCCAAGAAATAAGGACTAGCGGGGGGGCAGGAACGCAGTATTTT. This encodes CASSQEIRTSGGAGTQYF.

V usage is TRBV6-6 and J usage is TRBJ2-2, with 8 bases identical to TRBD1. V shed 6 bases and J 7 bases; nucleotides not matched to a gene: 7. CDR1 MNHNY and CDR2 SVGAGI come from the germline V gene (reference sequence). This CDR3 is built from 14 residues. The CDR3 loop is CASRPPDRVGELFF. In nucleotides, the CDR3 is TGTGCCAGCAGACCCCCGGACAGGGTCGGGGAGCTGTTTTTT.

The chain carries TRBV7-9 and TRBJ2-7, with D possibly being TRBD1 (6 bases). Germline CDR1 is SEHNR and CDR2 is FQNEAQ (reference sequence). Trimming took 5 bases from V and 6 from J, leaving 11 bases between them. The CDR3 contains 12 residues. DNA of the CDR3: TGTGCCAGCAGCCAACAGGGTGGCGAGCAGTACTTC. It encodes CASSQQGGEQYF.

The V call is TRBV18, the J call TRBJ2-3; D might be TRBD2 (6 bases). The CDR3 has 14 residues. The V and J ends lost 1 base and 3 bases respectively, with 8 bases between them. The V gene's germline CDR1 is KGHSH and CDR2 LQKENI. The CDR3: CASSPREVTDTQYF. In DNA form, the CDR3 reads TGTGCCAGCTCACCACGGGAGGTGACAGATACGCAGTATTTT.

The rearrangement links TRBV5-8 to TRBJ2-5; a weak D match, TRBD2 (6 bases). CDR1 and CDR2 from the germline V gene are SGHTS and YDEGEE. Trimming took 3 bases from V and 5 from J, leaving 14 bases between them. This CDR3 comprises 14 residues. The CDR3 nucleotides read TGTGCCAGCAGCTCGGAGGGATACTGGGAGACCCAGTACTTC. Encoded protein: CASSSEGYWETQYF.

The genes are TRBV4-1 and TRBJ1-3; TRBD1 agrees at 7 bases. With 3 bases clipped from V and 2 bases from J, the junction kept 7 bases outside the gene matches. CDR1 MGHRA and CDR2 YSYEKL come from the germline V gene. This CDR3 is 16 amino acids long. The CDR3 coding sequence is TGCGCCAGCAGCCACCGACAGGGAGAACCTGGAAACACCATATATTTT. This sequence encodes CASSHRQGEPGNTIYF.

This clone was observed once. The J gene is TRBJ2-5, the V gene TRBV27, with D unresolved. V lost 5 bases and J 4 bases, leaving 14 bases between the germline ends. The length of the CDR3 is 14 residues. Germline CDR1 reads MNHEY; CDR2 reads SMNVEV (reference sequence). The CDR3 region has the DNA TGTGCCAGCAGTCGTAACCCCGCGCGAGAGACCCAGTACTTC. Its translation: CASSRNPARETQYF.

This clone came up a few times. The chain recombines TRBV19 with TRBJ1-2; no clear D. Germline V gene lookup returns CDR1 LNHDA and CDR2 SQIVND (reference sequence). Between the trimmed V and J ends, which lost 3 bases and 4 bases, there was a span of 24 bases. The CDR3 has 18 amino acids. The CDR3 spells CASSMGSSLGRRGYGYTF. DNA of the CDR3: TGTGCCAGTAGTATGGGATCGAGCCTGGGAAGACGGGGCTATGGCTACACCTTC. Together with reference TRBV19 and TRBJ1-2, the CDR3 gives the full variable domain: DGGITQSPKYLFRKEGQNVTLSCEQNLNHDAMYWYRQDPGQGLRLIYYSQIVNDFQKGDIAEGYSVSREKKESFPLTVTSAQKNPTAFYLCASSMGSSLGRRGYGYTFGSGTRLTVV.

This chain joins TRBV11-1 and TRBJ2-3; D ambiguous. Germline CDR1 is SGHAT and CDR2 is FQDESV (reference sequence). The ends were cut back, 3 bases at V and 0 bases at J, with 10 bases in the middle. This CDR3 is built from 15 residues. The CDR3 sequence is CASSLSPVSTDTQYF. In DNA, the CDR3 is TGTGCCAGCAGCTTGAGTCCCGTTAGCACAGATACGCAGTATTTT.

The chain joins TRBV7-9 to TRBJ1-1, with D perhaps matching TRBD1 (5 bases). There are 12 residues in the CDR3. The V gene's germline CDR1 is SEHNR and CDR2 FQNEAQ (reference sequence). Trimming stripped 0 bases from V and 10 bases from J, with 9 bases between. CDR3 sequence: CASSLADRIAFF. CDR3 nucleotides: TGTGCCAGCAGCTTAGCCGACAGAATAGCTTTCTTT.

J is TRBJ1-4 and V is TRBV6-5; D possibly corresponds to TRBD1 (6 bases). This CDR3 comprises 15 residues. Germline V gene data show CDR1 as MNHEY and CDR2 as SVGAGI. The V end was cut by 5 bases, the J end by 6 bases, with 16 bases between. This chain's CDR3 is CASSTPRTEYEKLFF. The CDR3 region has the DNA TGTGCCAGCAGTACGCCTCGGACAGAGTATGAAAAACTGTTTTTT.

The genes are TRBV29-1 and TRBJ2-4, with D maybe TRBD1 (6 bases). CDR1 SQVTM and CDR2 ANQGSEA come from the germline V gene. Trimming took 0 bases from V and 1 from J, leaving 13 bases between them. The CDR3 contains 16 residues. CDR3 nucleotide sequence: TGCAGCGTTGAAGATACAGGGAGCGGCGCCAAAAACATTCAGTACTTC. Amino acid sequence: CSVEDTGSGAKNIQYF.

The V call is TRBV10-3, the J call TRBJ2-3, with D uncertain. V dropped 3 bases and J dropped 0 bases, with 13 bases sitting between them. Germline loops: CDR1 ENHRY, CDR2 SYGVKD. CDR3 length: 16 residues. This chain's CDR3 is CAISEDWKTSTDTQYF. The DNA of the CDR3 is TGTGCCATCAGTGAAGACTGGAAGACTAGCACAGATACGCAGTATTTT.

CDR3 sequence (DNA): TGTGCCAGCAGCTACCTAGGAGGTTCACTTACCTACGAGCAGTACTTC. This codes for CASSYLGGSLTYEQYF. The chain recombines TRBV7-2 with TRBJ2-7; a weak D match, TRBD2 (5 bases). V was pared by 4 bases and J by 2 bases, with 18 bases between. This CDR3 is built from 16 residues. The germline V gene encodes CDR1 SGHTA and CDR2 FQGNSA.

The CDR3 coding sequence is TGCGCCAGCACACTAGCGGGGGGGCATGAGCAGTTCTTC. It is translated as CASTLAGGHEQFF. The V gene is TRBV5-1, the J gene TRBJ2-1; TRBD2 agrees at 13 bases. This CDR3 spans 13 amino acids. V dropped 6 bases and J dropped 8; count of bases not matched to a gene: 2. Looked up from germline, CDR1 is SGHRS and CDR2 is YFSETQ.

The table lists this clone with many counts. V is TRBV19 and J is TRBJ2-1, with D possibly TRBD1 on 6 matching bases. V gave up 7 bases and J gave up 4 bases, with 23 bases separating them. Germline-derived CDR1 and CDR2 are LNHDA and SQIVND (reference sequence). This CDR3 spans 17 amino acids. The CDR3 nucleotides read TGTGCCAGTATGGGGATCATTACAGGACAGCGATACAATGAGCAGTTCTTC. Protein: CASMGIITGQRYNEQFF.

This clone was observed a handful of times. This chain uses TRBV5-1 with TRBJ2-7; D remains ambiguous. With 0 bases removed from V and 4 bases from J, the gap between germline ends came to 11 bases. The CDR3 length is 14 residues. The germline V gene has CDR1 SGHRS and CDR2 YFSETQ. CDR3 protein: CASSLDPVRYEQYF. Written as DNA, the CDR3 is TGCGCCAGCAGCTTGGACCCGGTGAGATACGAGCAGTACTTC.

The gene calls are TRBV10-3 and TRBJ1-3; TRBD1 is a possible D gene (5 bases). Trimming took off 1 base at V and 0 bases at J, with 7 bases between the two ends. There are 15 residues in the CDR3. Per germline, CDR1 ENHRY and CDR2 SYGVKD. The CDR3 loop is CAISEWGDSGNTIYF. DNA of the CDR3: TGTGCCATCAGTGAGTGGGGGGACTCTGGAAACACCATATATTTT.

The chain carries TRBV19 and TRBJ2-1; D might be TRBD1 (7 bases). Germline CDR1 and CDR2: LNHDA and SQIVND (reference sequence). Between the trimmed V and J ends, which lost 5 bases and 5 bases, there was a span of 13 bases. The length of the CDR3 is 14 residues. The CDR3 sequence: CASSRGTADNEQFF. The CDR3 region has the DNA TGTGCCAGTAGTCGGGGGACAGCCGACAATGAGCAGTTCTTC.

The chain combines TRBV5-4 with TRBJ1-1; D remains ambiguous. Trimming took 4 bases from V and 1 from J, leaving 11 bases between them. The CDR3 is 14 amino acids. The germline V gene has CDR1 SGHNT and CDR2 YYREEE (reference sequence). The CDR3 nucleotides are TGTGCCAGCAGCGTGGATACACCGAACACTGAAGCTTTCTTT. Protein: CASSVDTPNTEAFF.

The V call is TRBV11-3, the J call TRBJ1-1; TRBD1 agrees at 11 bases. The CDR3 runs 16 residues. Trimming cost V 5 bases and J 3 bases; bases outside gene matches: 8. In germline, CDR1 is SGHNT, CDR2 YENEEA. CDR3 residues: CASSLSGQGGYTEAFF. The DNA of the CDR3 is TGTGCCAGCAGCCTTTCGGGACAGGGGGGGTACACTGAAGCTTTCTTT.

This chain links TRBV5-4 with TRBJ1-5; tentative D call: TRBD1 (6 bases). CDR1 SGHNT and CDR2 YYREEE come from the germline V gene (reference sequence). V gave up 5 bases and J gave up 5 bases, with 11 bases separating them. The CDR3 consists of 13 residues. CDR3 sequence: CASSSGTYQPQHF. DNA of the CDR3: TGTGCCAGCAGTTCCGGGACATATCAGCCCCAGCATTTT.

Notes on this clone: The sample holds other DNA sequences that translate to the same CDR3. The chain joins TRBV24-1 to TRBJ1-2; TRBD1 matches 7 bases. V shed 4 bases and J 3 bases; nucleotides not matched to a gene: 4. The CDR3 is made up of 14 amino acids. Germline CDR1 reads KGHDR; CDR2 reads SFDVKD. The CDR3 is CATSDPGTDYGYTF. As DNA, the CDR3 is TGTGCCACCAGTGACCCGGGGACAGACTATGGCTACACCTTC.

The V and J genes are TRBV15 and TRBJ1-1, with D perhaps TRBD1 (5 bases). The V gene lost 1 base and the J gene lost 1 base, with 13 bases spanning the gap. This CDR3 comprises 16 residues. Germline lookup yields CDR1 LNHNV and CDR2 YYDKDF (reference sequence). CDR3 sequence reads: CATSRGKGWGNTEAFF. In DNA form, the CDR3 reads TGTGCCACCAGCAGAGGGAAGGGGTGGGGGAACACTGAAGCTTTCTTT.

The chain combines TRBV10-3 with TRBJ1-1; D is uncertain. Germline V lookup: CDR1 ENHRY, CDR2 SYGVKD. Trimming removed 10 bases from V and 7 bases from J, with 19 bases in between. CDR3 size: 13 residues. CDR3 sequence: CATGGYIALEAFF. In DNA, the CDR3 is TGTGCCACCGGAGGTTACATAGCCCTTGAAGCTTTCTTT.

This chain links TRBV14 with TRBJ1-4, with D possibly TRBD1 on 6 matching bases. With 2 bases removed from V and 7 bases from J, the gap between germline ends came to 17 bases. This CDR3 has 16 amino acids. Germline loops: CDR1 SGHDN, CDR2 FVKESK. CDR3 loop: CASSQSSTGLGEKLFF. The CDR3 nucleotides are TGTGCCAGCAGCCAATCTAGTACAGGGCTGGGTGAAAAACTGTTTTTT.

The chain combines TRBV6-5 with TRBJ1-6; 7 bases fit TRBD1. Germline lookup yields CDR1 MNHEY and CDR2 SVGAGI. Trimming took 8 bases from V and 9 from J; bases not matched to a gene: 10. This CDR3 is built from 14 residues. CDR3 coding DNA: TGTGCCAGCCGCGAGGGGACAGATATTTCACCCCTCCACTTT. This gives the protein CASREGTDISPLHF.

J is TRBJ1-2 and V is TRBV3-1 (or the pseudogene TRBV3-2); D is unresolved. This CDR3 has 14 amino acids. Germline CDR1 LGHDT, CDR2 YNNKEL (reference sequence). V was trimmed by 2 bases and J by 2 bases, leaving 9 bases between them. As DNA, the CDR3 is TGTGCCAGCAGCCAACTAGGAGGGAACTATGGCTACACCTTC. This gives the protein CASSQLGGNYGYTF.

The chain carries TRBV7-6 and TRBJ2-1; TRBD1 aligns across 11 bases. The CDR3 extends over 17 amino acids. Germline V gene sequence: CDR1 SGHVS, CDR2 FNYEAQ. The junction had 9 bases not matched to a gene; V was cut back by 0 bases and J by 8 bases. CDR3 residues: CASSLALLRDRGDEQFF. CDR3 DNA: TGTGCCAGCAGCTTAGCATTGCTCCGGGACAGGGGGGATGAGCAGTTCTTC.